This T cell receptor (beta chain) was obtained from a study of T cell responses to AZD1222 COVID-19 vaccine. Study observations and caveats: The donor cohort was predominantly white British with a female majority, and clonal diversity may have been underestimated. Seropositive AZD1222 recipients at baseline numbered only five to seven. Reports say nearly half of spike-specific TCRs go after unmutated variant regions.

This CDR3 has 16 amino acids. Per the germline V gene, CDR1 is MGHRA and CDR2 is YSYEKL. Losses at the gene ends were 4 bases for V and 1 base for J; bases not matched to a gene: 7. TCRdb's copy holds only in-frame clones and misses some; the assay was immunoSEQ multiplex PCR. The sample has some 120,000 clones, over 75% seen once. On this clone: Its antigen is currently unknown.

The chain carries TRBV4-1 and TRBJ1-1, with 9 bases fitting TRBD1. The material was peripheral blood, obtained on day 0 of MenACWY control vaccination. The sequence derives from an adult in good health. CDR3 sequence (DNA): TGCGCCAGCAGCCGCGTGACAGGGGGTTCGAACACTGAAGCTTTCTTT. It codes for CASSRVTGGSNTEAFF.